The sequence of this T cell receptor beta chain was determined in a study of blood T cell repertoires in COVID-19. About the study: The origin of the acute and convalescent COVID-19 samples was the United States, Italy and Spain.

Trimming cost V 5 bases and J 1 base; bases outside gene matches: 1. The CDR3 totals 13 residues. Germline loops: CDR1 KGHSH, CDR2 LQKENI. Original handling: By means of reference gene primer amplification, nucleated cell counts were estimated. TCRdb's copy holds only in-frame clones and misses some; the assay was immunoSEQ multiplex PCR. V and J calls and clone size are as listed in that table; D and trimming were resolved from the DNA. The table records 300,000 or so clones, about 85% of them present only once. Participants' own reports of clinical history determined their cohort assignment. What the recovered Cohort 3 donors had was two negative PCRs, clearance, or symptom resolution.

Sequenced material: PBMCs or T cells enriched from blood (not recorded which). The gene calls are TRBV18 and TRBJ1-1; TRBD1 aligns across 7 bases. The clonotype originates from a woman aged 30 to 39 who had recovered from COVID-19. CDR3 coding DNA: TGTGCCAGCTCAAGGACAGGGAACACTGAAGCTTTCTTT. Translated: CASSRTGNTEAFF.